Listed here is a single T cell receptor beta chain. Its antigen is unidentified. J lost 11 bases, V lost 1 base, and 3 bases had no gene match. From germline, CDR1 is SEHNR and CDR2 FQNEAQ (reference sequence). The CDR3 runs 12 residues. This table comes from immunoSEQ multiplex PCR, and its TCRdb copy is limited to in-frame clones, with some not included. The data show approximately 120,000 clones, more than 70% seen once. These data come from a study of T cell responses to AZD1222 COVID-19 vaccine. Across the study: The study pooled second doses at about 4 or about 12 weeks.

Overall study findings and caveats: Donors, mostly white British, included more females; clonal diversity was possibly underestimated.

V usage is TRBV7-9 and J usage is TRBJ2-7, with TRBD1 matching over 9 bases. The material sequenced was peripheral blood, taken on day 0 of AZD1222 vaccination. This receptor was obtained from an adult in good health. CDR3 amino acids: CASSLDRGREYF. The CDR3 DNA is TGTGCCAGCAGCTTAGACAGGGGGCGGGAGTACTTC.